This T cell receptor (beta chain) was captured in a study of T cell responses to AZD1222 COVID-19 vaccine. Study-wide context: Pooling covered second doses at about 4 or about 12 weeks.

In the case of this clone: The antigen is not known.

Profiling relied on immunoSEQ multiplex PCR, and the TCRdb table lists in-frame clones only, not all of them. The sample holds 160,000 or so clones, roughly nine tenths seen once. Germline loops: CDR1 MNHEY, CDR2 SVGEGT. The CDR3 is 16 residues long. V dropped 0 bases and J dropped 5 bases, with 16 bases sitting between them. Overall study findings and caveats: After the peak T cell response, and only then, were repertoires sampled. Following two doses of AZD1222, Spike-specific TCR breadth and depth rose. The sample set comprised mostly white British donors with more females, and clonal diversity was possibly underestimated.

The clonotype comes from an adult in good health. The chain couples TRBV6-2 or TRBV6-3 to TRBJ1-1; weak D call: TRBD1 (6 bases). This material consisted of peripheral blood, taken on day 0 of AZD1222 vaccination. In DNA, the CDR3 is TGTGCCAGCAGTTACTCGACGAGGGGGAGAGGGACTGAAGCTTTCTTT. Translating gives CASSYSTRGRGTEAFF.